There are a few counts of the clone carrying this TCR beta chain. Its target is not known. The data are from a study of T cells after yellow fever vaccination. Study outcomes and limitations: The CD4 and CD8 compartments had a small share of their clonotypes in common.

Germline V gene data show CDR1 as DFQATT and CDR2 as SNEGSKA (reference sequence). The V and J ends lost 0 bases and 4 bases respectively, with 15 bases between them. The CDR3 length is 15 residues. TCRdb reprocessed the 5' RACE reads via MiXCR and lists one record per CDR3 protein. The sample carries approximately 300,000 distinct CDR3 sequences, 10% to 15% recorded once. This TCR came from a man aged 25 to 40 who received the YFV17D yellow fever vaccine. The sample was CD4+ T cells sorted from PBMCs, taken 45 days after the yellow fever booster vaccination. The chain has TRBV20-1 and TRBJ1-1, with a weak D call TRBD1 (6 bases). CDR3 in DNA: TGCAGTGCTAGAGATCAGACGACAGGATCCACTGAAGCTTTCTTT. It yields the protein CSARDQTTGSTEAFF.